A single sample gave rise to the 22 T cell receptor beta chains below, sequenced in a study of blood T cell repertoires in COVID-19. Sequenced by immunoSEQ multiplex PCR; TCRdb stores in-frame clones only, minus some. The sample includes tens of thousands of clones, roughly 82% of them seen just once. Sample: peripheral blood. These receptors were taken from a man aged 40-50 years with acute or convalescent COVID-19.

The V and J genes are TRBV24-1 and TRBJ2-5; 10 bases are shared with TRBD2. Looked up from germline, CDR1 is KGHDR and CDR2 is SFDVKD. This CDR3 contains 19 residues. V was clipped by 1 base and J by 0 bases; unmatched bases: 10. The chain's CDR3 is CATSDFLASGGANQETQYF. CDR3 nucleotides: TGTGCCACCAGTGATTTTTTAGCTAGCGGGGGCGCGAACCAAGAGACCCAGTACTTC.

For the CDR3, the DNA is TGTGCCAGCAGCTTGGATAGGGGTGGGAATGAAAAACTGTTTTTT. This translates into CASSLDRGGNEKLFF. The V call is TRBV5-4, the J call TRBJ1-4; possible D gene TRBD1, 5 bases. CDR3 length: 15 residues. Germline CDR1 SGHNT, CDR2 YYREEE (reference sequence). V lost 0 bases and J lost 5, with 11 bases in between.

J is TRBJ2-7 and V is TRBV12-3 or TRBV12-4; D unclear. The CDR3 loop spans 12 amino acids. V gave up 6 bases and J gave up 4 bases, with 10 bases separating them. The CDR3 coding sequence is TGTGCCAGCAGCCCCTCCTATTACGAGCAGTACTTC. Translation: CASSPSYYEQYF.

The V call is TRBV5-1, the J call TRBJ1-2; the match to TRBD1 covers 9 bases. CDR1 is SGHRS and CDR2 is YFSETQ in the germline V gene. The trim removed 4 bases at V and 7 bases at J, leaving 5 bases unmatched. The CDR3 sequence is 13 residues long. CDR3: CASSQGDRAGYTF. The CDR3 DNA reads as TGCGCCAGCAGCCAAGGGGACAGGGCTGGCTACACCTTC.

The chain joins TRBV5-6 to TRBJ1-3; no definite D call. The CDR3 extends over 14 amino acids. Germline V gene sequence: CDR1 SGHDT, CDR2 YYEEEE. Between the trimmed V and J ends, which lost 1 base and 4 bases, there was a span of 9 bases. The CDR3: CASSLSGYGNTIYF. CDR3 DNA sequence: TGTGCCAGCAGCTTGAGCGGGTACGGAAACACCATATATTTT.

This clone occurred once. This chain links TRBV18 with TRBJ2-7; D gene ambiguous. Looked up from germline, CDR1 is KGHSH and CDR2 is LQKENI. CDR3 length: 14 amino acids. Trimming took 0 bases from V and 2 from J, leaving 8 bases between them. In DNA form, the CDR3 reads TGTGCCAGCTCACCACCGACACGAACCTACGAGCAGTACTTC. Translated: CASSPPTRTYEQYF. Combining the CDR3 with reference TRBV18 and TRBJ2-7 gives the whole variable domain NAGVMQNPRHLVRRRGQEARLRCSPMKGHSHVYWYRQLPEEGLKFMVYLQKENIIDESGMPKERFSAEFPKEGPSILRIQQVVRGDSAAYFCASSPPTRTYEQYFGPGTRLTVT.

Turning to this clone: Other nucleotide sequences from this sample produce the same CDR3. The gene calls are TRBV7-2 and TRBJ1-5, with 7 bases matching TRBD1. Germline CDR1 reads SGHTA; CDR2 reads FQGNSA. V lost 2 bases and J lost 6; bases outside the gene matches: 1. This CDR3 contains 13 residues. In nucleotides, the CDR3 is TGTGCCAGCAGCTTATCAGGGGGTCAGCCCCAGCATTTT. It is translated as CASSLSGGQPQHF.

The J gene is TRBJ1-1, the V gene TRBV18; D call uncertain. The CDR3 length is 15 residues. V lost 2 bases, J lost 3 bases, and 13 bases lay in between. The germline gives CDR1 KGHSH, CDR2 LQKENI. In DNA form, the CDR3 reads TGTGCCAGCTCACCAAGGACTCGTGGGGACACTGAAGCTTTCTTT. Its translation: CASSPRTRGDTEAFF.

V is TRBV19 and J is TRBJ2-1; D possibly corresponds to TRBD1 (6 bases). V was shortened by 5 bases and J by 6 bases, with 11 bases between the two germline ends. This CDR3 is 13 amino acids long. Per germline, CDR1 LNHDA and CDR2 SQIVND (reference sequence). Here the CDR3 reads CASSWGLRNEQFF. Here the CDR3 DNA reads TGTGCCAGTAGTTGGGGGCTCCGCAATGAGCAGTTCTTC.

This sequence joins TRBV3-1 (or the pseudogene TRBV3-2) and TRBJ2-1, with D maybe TRBD2 (6 bases). Between the trimmed V and J ends, which lost 3 bases and 9 bases, there was a span of 6 bases. Germline V gene lookup returns CDR1 LGHDT and CDR2 YNNKEL (reference sequence). The CDR3 covers 11 residues. CDR3 sequence reads: CASSQRGEQFF. The CDR3 bases are TGTGCCAGCAGCCAGCGGGGTGAGCAGTTCTTC.

This clone was recorded a few times. The gene calls are TRBV4-1 and TRBJ1-2, with TRBD1 as a possible D gene (5 bases). The CDR3 is 14 amino acids. V was clipped by 1 base and J by 2 bases, with 8 bases between them. The V gene's germline CDR1 is MGHRA and CDR2 YSYEKL. Written as DNA, the CDR3 is TGCGCCAGCAGCCAAGTCGGACAAAACTATGGCTACACCTTC. Its translation: CASSQVGQNYGYTF.

Concerning this clone: A read error may account for a junction end that differs from germline. The chain joins TRBV7-2 to TRBJ1-1, with 7 bases matching TRBD1. Per the germline V gene, CDR1 is SGHTA and CDR2 is FQGNSA. The CDR3 is 15 amino acids. In DNA form, the CDR3 reads TGTGCCAGCAGCGCCCAAGGGACAGTTAACAGTGAAGCTTTCTTT. It codes for CASSAQGTVNSEAFF.

V and J are TRBV7-9 and TRBJ2-3; 11 nucleotides align to TRBD2. Germline CDR1 SEHNR, CDR2 FQNEAQ (reference sequence). J lost 1 base, V lost 6 bases, and 0 bases had no gene match. The CDR3 totals 14 residues. The CDR3 bases are TGTGCCAGCAGACTAGCGGGGGGCACAGATACGCAGTATTTT. Amino acids: CASRLAGGTDTQYF. The whole variable domain, filled in from reference TRBV7-9 and TRBJ2-3, reads DTGVSQNPRHKITKRGQNVTFRCDPISEHNRLYWYRQTLGQGPEFLTYFQNEAQLEKSRLLSDRFSAERPKGSFSTLEIQRTEQGDSAMYLCASRLAGGTDTQYFGPGTRLTVL.

This chain uses TRBV5-1 with TRBJ2-5, with D hard to call. V lost 2 bases to trimming and J lost 2 bases, with 7 bases between them. The CDR3 is made up of 13 amino acids. Looked up from germline, CDR1 is SGHRS and CDR2 is YFSETQ. This CDR3 reads CASSFPYQETQYF. DNA of the CDR3: TGCGCCAGCAGCTTTCCGTATCAAGAGACCCAGTACTTC. Full variable domain (missing parts from reference TRBV5-1 and TRBJ2-5): KAGVTQTPRYLIKTRGQQVTLSCSPISGHRSVSWYQQTPGQGLQFLFEYFSETQRNKGNFPGRFSGRQFSNSRSEMNVSTLELGDSALYLCASSFPYQETQYFGPGTRLLVL.

This rearrangement joins TRBV10-3 to TRBJ2-1; D possibly corresponds to TRBD2 (5 bases). Germline-derived CDR1 and CDR2 are ENHRY and SYGVKD. This CDR3 comprises 14 residues. Trimming took off 11 bases at V and 0 bases at J, with 14 bases between the two ends. The CDR3 region has the DNA TGTGCCGCAAGAGAGGGTAGCTCCTACAATGAGCAGTTCTTC. It encodes CAAREGSSYNEQFF.

The rearrangement uses TRBV11-2 and TRBJ2-7; the match to TRBD2 covers 8 bases. Germline CDR1 reads SGHAT; CDR2 reads FQNNGV. V was pared by 5 bases and J by 3 bases, with 6 bases of the junction left unmatched. This CDR3 comprises 14 residues. The CDR3 spells CASSGSGGLYEQYF. The CDR3 region has the DNA TGTGCCAGCAGCGGGAGCGGGGGCCTCTACGAGCAGTACTTC.

The V gene is TRBV24-1, the J gene TRBJ2-1; D perhaps matches TRBD1 (6 bases). CDR1 is KGHDR and CDR2 is SFDVKD in the germline V gene. Trimming took 2 bases from V and 1 from J, leaving 11 bases between them. This CDR3 has 16 residues. The CDR3 DNA follows: TGTGCCACCAGTGATTACAGGGTCGGATCCTACAATGAGCAGTTCTTC. Translated, it gives CATSDYRVGSYNEQFF.

The chain employs TRBV2 and TRBJ1-5; D unclear. The CDR3 covers 14 residues. The germline gives CDR1 SNHLY, CDR2 FYNNEI. V was pared by 5 bases and J by 1 base, with 9 bases between. CDR3 coding DNA: TGTGCCAGCAGTCGGAGCCGAAGCAATCAGCCCCAGCATTTT. Protein product: CASSRSRSNQPQHF.

The genes are TRBV5-1 and TRBJ2-7, with TRBD2 matching over 12 bases. V was pared by 0 bases and J by 5 bases, with 6 bases of the junction left unmatched. The CDR3 totals 16 residues. Germline V gene sequence: CDR1 SGHRS, CDR2 YFSETQ. CDR3 bases: TGCGCCAGCAGCTTGGCCGGACTAGCGGGGATGAACGAGCAGTACTTC. Its translation is CASSLAGLAGMNEQYF.

This rearrangement joins TRBV19 to TRBJ1-1, with no clear D. This CDR3 has 14 residues. Per the germline V gene, CDR1 is LNHDA and CDR2 is SQIVND (reference sequence). The V end lost 5 bases, the J end lost 1 base, and 11 bases lay between the germline ends. CDR3 bases: TGTGCCAGTAGTGGGAGTACCAAGAACACTGAAGCTTTCTTT. It encodes CASSGSTKNTEAFF.

The chain couples TRBV11-3 to TRBJ1-3, with 9 bases fitting TRBD1. The germline V gene has CDR1 SGHNT and CDR2 YENEEA. Unmatched junction bases numbered 8, after V lost 7 bases and J lost 1 base. The CDR3 has 16 residues. The CDR3 nucleotides are TGTGCCAGCACCCCGCCGGGACAGGGTTCTGGAAACACCATATATTTT. Translating gives CASTPPGQGSGNTIYF. Combining the CDR3 with reference TRBV11-3 and TRBJ1-3 gives the whole variable domain EAGVVQSPRYKIIEKKQPVAFWCNPISGHNTLYWYLQNLGQGPELLIRYENEEAVDDSQLPKDRFSAERLKGVDSTLKIQPAELGDSAVYLCASTPPGQGSGNTIYFGEGSWLTVV.

This clone was found once. The V gene is TRBV19, the J gene TRBJ1-2; 10 bases fit TRBD1. Unmatched junction bases numbered 5, after V lost 4 bases and J lost 3 bases. The CDR3 loop spans 15 amino acids. CDR1 is LNHDA, CDR2 SQIVND, per germline (reference sequence). Written as DNA, the CDR3 is TGTGCCAGTAGTACCTCGGGACAGGGGCACTATGGCTACACCTTC. Protein product: CASSTSGQGHYGYTF.